The 11 T cell receptor beta chains below were found in one sample sequenced in a study of radiation and T cells in renal cell carcinoma. The sample's time point: blood 4 weeks post-SBRT, at nephrectomy. The treatment: 15 Gy SBRT to primary tumor, nephrectomy 4 weeks later. The assay was immunoSEQ multiplex PCR, and TCRdb's table has in-frame clones only and misses some. The data contain about 140,000 clones, 86% of them singletons. Material: blood, obtained from a patient whose treatment included radiotherapy and nephrectomy. The receptors shown here come from a woman aged 50 to 65 with renal cell carcinoma.

The chain recombines TRBV19 with TRBJ2-3, with D perhaps TRBD2 (6 bases). Germline V lookup: CDR1 LNHDA, CDR2 SQIVND (reference sequence). CDR3 size: 16 residues. Between the trimmed V and J ends, which lost 5 bases and 3 bases, there was a span of 18 bases. The CDR3 here is CASSLTGLGGTDTQYF. In DNA, the CDR3 is TGTGCCAGTAGTCTCACCGGACTGGGGGGTACAGATACGCAGTATTTT.

The chain is built from TRBV6-4 and TRBJ2-1; D is possibly TRBD2 (5 bases). CDR3 size: 12 residues. Germline V gene data show CDR1 as MRHNA and CDR2 as SNTAGT. The V and J ends lost 1 base and 7 bases respectively, with 5 bases between them. CDR3 amino acids: CASSDWTNEQFF. The CDR3 DNA follows: TGTGCCAGCAGTGACTGGACTAATGAGCAGTTCTTC.

The rearrangement uses TRBV7-8 and TRBJ1-5; D unresolved. With 5 bases removed from V and 5 bases from J, the gap between germline ends came to 13 bases. This CDR3 spans 14 amino acids. Germline-derived CDR1 and CDR2 are SGHVS and FQNEAQ. For the CDR3, the DNA is TGTGCCAGCAGCCCCCTGACGTGGGATCAGCCCCAGCATTTT. Its protein is CASSPLTWDQPQHF.

The chain joins TRBV18 to TRBJ1-1; 9 bases are a match to TRBD1. V gave up 3 bases and J gave up 6 bases; unmatched junction bases: 5. The CDR3 contains 14 residues. CDR1 is KGHSH, CDR2 LQKENI, per germline. The CDR3 is CASSPGQGRAEAFF. Written as DNA, the CDR3 is TGTGCCAGCTCACCGGGACAGGGAAGGGCTGAAGCTTTCTTT. Full variable domain (outside the CDR3, taken from reference TRBV18 and TRBJ1-1): NAGVMQNPRHLVRRRGQEARLRCSPMKGHSHVYWYRQLPEEGLKFMVYLQKENIIDESGMPKERFSAEFPKEGPSILRIQQVVRGDSAAYFCASSPGQGRAEAFFGQGTRLTVV.

A note on this clone: The same CDR3 can be traced to other DNA sequences in this sample. The chain uses TRBV4-2 and TRBJ2-3, with 11 positions matching TRBD2. J gave up 11 bases and V 4 bases, and 11 bases lay outside the gene matches. From germline, CDR1 is LGHNA and CDR2 YNFKEQ. The CDR3 totals 15 residues. The CDR3 here is CASSPEGLAGGEQYF. CDR3 nucleotides: TGTGCCAGCAGCCCCGAGGGCCTAGCGGGAGGCGAGCAGTATTTT.

The chain couples TRBV5-1 to TRBJ1-6; TRBD1 might be the D (5 bases). The V gene lost 4 bases and the J gene lost 7 bases, with 15 bases spanning the gap. CDR1 SGHRS and CDR2 YFSETQ come from the germline V gene. The CDR3 sequence is 15 residues long. The CDR3 DNA follows: TGCGCCAGCAGCCGAGGGACCGCCGGGAATTCACCCCTCCACTTT. Its protein product is CASSRGTAGNSPLHF.

The chain recombines TRBV7-8 with TRBJ2-7; D is tentatively TRBD1 or TRBD2 (6 bases each). In germline, CDR1 is SGHVS, CDR2 FQNEAQ. V shed 0 bases and J shed 0 bases, with 18 bases lying between them. The CDR3 spans 18 residues. This CDR3 is CASSLAGEGGLISYEQYF. DNA for the CDR3: TGTGCCAGCAGCTTAGCGGGCGAGGGGGGTCTAATCTCCTACGAGCAGTACTTC.

A few counts support this clone. The chain has TRBV9 and TRBJ1-1; D possibly corresponds to TRBD1 (6 bases). This CDR3 has 15 residues. CDR1 is SGDLS and CDR2 is YYNGEE in the germline V gene. Trimming removed 3 bases at V and 2 bases at J, with 14 bases between. CDR3 sequence: CASSGYRDTNTEAFF. Written as DNA, the CDR3 is TGTGCCAGCAGCGGGTACCGGGACACCAACACTGAAGCTTTCTTT.

V usage is TRBV5-1 and J usage is TRBJ2-7; 7 positions match TRBD2. The trim removed 4 bases at V and 3 bases at J, leaving 7 bases unmatched. This CDR3 region has 14 residues. CDR1 SGHRS and CDR2 YFSETQ come from the germline V gene. CDR3 bases: TGCGCCAGCAGCGACCAGGGAGGGGACTACGAGCAGTACTTC. Protein sequence: CASSDQGGDYEQYF.

V gene TRBV6-5 combines with J gene TRBJ2-7; 7 nucleotides match TRBD1. Germline V gene data show CDR1 as MNHEY and CDR2 as SVGAGI. V gave up 2 bases and J gave up 3 bases; unmatched junction bases: 4. CDR3 length: 14 residues. The CDR3 region is CASSYDREGYEQYF. The CDR3 DNA follows: TGTGCCAGCAGTTACGACAGGGAAGGCTACGAGCAGTACTTC.

The genes are TRBV27 and TRBJ2-7, with TRBD2 identical over 7 bases. Germline values: CDR1 MNHEY, CDR2 SMNVEV (reference sequence). J gave up 2 bases and V 0 bases, and 4 bases lay outside the gene matches. The CDR3 extends over 15 amino acids. The CDR3 coding sequence is TGTGCCAGCAGTTTATCGGCCGGGGGGACCTACGAGCAGTACTTC. Translation gives CASSLSAGGTYEQYF.